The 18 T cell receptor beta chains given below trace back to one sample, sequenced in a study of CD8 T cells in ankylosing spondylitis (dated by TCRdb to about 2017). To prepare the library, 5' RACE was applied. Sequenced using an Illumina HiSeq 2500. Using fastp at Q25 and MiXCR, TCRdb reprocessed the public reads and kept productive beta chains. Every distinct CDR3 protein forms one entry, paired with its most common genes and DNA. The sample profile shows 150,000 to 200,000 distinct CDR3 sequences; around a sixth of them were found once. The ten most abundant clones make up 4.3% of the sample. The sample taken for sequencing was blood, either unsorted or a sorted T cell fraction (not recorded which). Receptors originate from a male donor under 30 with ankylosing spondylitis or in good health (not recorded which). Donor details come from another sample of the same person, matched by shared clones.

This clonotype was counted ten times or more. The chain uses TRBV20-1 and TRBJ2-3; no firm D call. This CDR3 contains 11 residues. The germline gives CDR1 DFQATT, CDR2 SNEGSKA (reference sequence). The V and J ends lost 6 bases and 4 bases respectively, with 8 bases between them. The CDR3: CSADRADTQYF. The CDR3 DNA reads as TGCAGTGCCGATCGGGCAGATACGCAGTATTTT.

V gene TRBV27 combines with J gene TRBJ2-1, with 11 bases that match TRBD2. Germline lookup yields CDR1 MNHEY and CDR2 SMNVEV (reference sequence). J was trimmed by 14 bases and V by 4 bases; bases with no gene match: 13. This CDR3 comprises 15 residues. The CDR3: CASSSLPGNSGGEFF. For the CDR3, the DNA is TGTGCCAGCAGTTCCCTCCCTGGGAATAGCGGGGGGGAGTTCTTC.

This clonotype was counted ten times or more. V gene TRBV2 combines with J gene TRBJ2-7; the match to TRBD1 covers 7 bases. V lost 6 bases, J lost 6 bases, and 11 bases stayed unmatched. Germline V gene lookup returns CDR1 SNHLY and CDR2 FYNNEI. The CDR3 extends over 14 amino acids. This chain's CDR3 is CASRRTGSRGEQYV. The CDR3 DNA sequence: TGTGCCAGCAGAAGGACAGGCAGCCGCGGCGAGCAGTACGTC.

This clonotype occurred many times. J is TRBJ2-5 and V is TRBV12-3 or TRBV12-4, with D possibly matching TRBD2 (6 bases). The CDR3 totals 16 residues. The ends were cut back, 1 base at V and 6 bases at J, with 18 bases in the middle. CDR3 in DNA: TGTGCCAGCAGTTTAGAGGCTAGCGCCGGTACGAAGACCCAGTACTTC. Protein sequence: CASSLEASAGTKTQYF.

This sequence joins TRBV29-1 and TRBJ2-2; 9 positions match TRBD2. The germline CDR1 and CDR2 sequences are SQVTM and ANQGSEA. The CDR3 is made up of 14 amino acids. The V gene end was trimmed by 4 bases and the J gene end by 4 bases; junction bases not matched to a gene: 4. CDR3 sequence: CSVGGGVVTGELFF. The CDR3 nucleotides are TGCAGCGTTGGCGGGGGGGTAGTCACCGGGGAGCTGTTTTTT.

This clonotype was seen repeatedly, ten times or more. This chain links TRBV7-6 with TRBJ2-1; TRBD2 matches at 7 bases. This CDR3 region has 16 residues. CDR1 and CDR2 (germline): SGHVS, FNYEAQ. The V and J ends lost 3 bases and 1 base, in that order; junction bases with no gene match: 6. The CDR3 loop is CASSLRGSRSYNEQFF. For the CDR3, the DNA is TGTGCCAGCAGCTTGCGCGGGAGTAGGTCCTACAATGAGCAGTTCTTC.

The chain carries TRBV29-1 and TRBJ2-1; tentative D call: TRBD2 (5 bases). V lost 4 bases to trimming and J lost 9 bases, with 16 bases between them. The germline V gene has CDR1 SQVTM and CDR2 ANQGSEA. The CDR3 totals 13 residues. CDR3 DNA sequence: TGCAGCGTTGTGTGGGAGAGGTTCAGTGAGCAGTTCTTC. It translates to CSVVWERFSEQFF.

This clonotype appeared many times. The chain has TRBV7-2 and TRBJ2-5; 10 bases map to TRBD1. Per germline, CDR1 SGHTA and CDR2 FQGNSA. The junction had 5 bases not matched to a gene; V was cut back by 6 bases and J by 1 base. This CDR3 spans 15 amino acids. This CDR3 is CASRATGGTQETQYF. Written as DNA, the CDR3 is TGTGCCAGCAGAGCGACAGGGGGCACCCAAGAGACCCAGTACTTC.

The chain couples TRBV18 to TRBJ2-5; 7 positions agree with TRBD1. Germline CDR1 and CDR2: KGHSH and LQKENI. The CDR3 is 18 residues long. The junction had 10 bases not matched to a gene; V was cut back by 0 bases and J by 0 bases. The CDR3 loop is CASSPPGQKILYQETQYF. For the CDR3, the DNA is TGTGCCAGCTCACCACCGGGACAGAAGATATTGTACCAAGAGACCCAGTACTTC.

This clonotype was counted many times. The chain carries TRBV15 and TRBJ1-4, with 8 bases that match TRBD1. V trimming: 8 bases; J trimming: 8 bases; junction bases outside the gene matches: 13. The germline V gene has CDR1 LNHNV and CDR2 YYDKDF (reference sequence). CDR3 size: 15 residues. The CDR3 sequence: CATRQGSGGREKLFF. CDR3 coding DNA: TGTGCCACCCGACAGGGGTCAGGCGGCAGGGAAAAACTGTTTTTT.

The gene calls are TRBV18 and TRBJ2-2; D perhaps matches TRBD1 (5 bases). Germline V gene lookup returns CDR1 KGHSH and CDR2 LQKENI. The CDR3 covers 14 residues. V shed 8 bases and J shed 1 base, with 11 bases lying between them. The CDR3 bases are TGTGCCAGCCTCCTGGACATGAACACCGGGGAGCTGTTTTTT. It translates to CASLLDMNTGELFF.

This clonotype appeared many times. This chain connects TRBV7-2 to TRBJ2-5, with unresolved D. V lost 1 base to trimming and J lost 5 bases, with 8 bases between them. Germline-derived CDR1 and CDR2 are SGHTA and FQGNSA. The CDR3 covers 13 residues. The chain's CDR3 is CASSLDRAETQYF. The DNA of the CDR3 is TGTGCCAGCAGCTTAGACCGGGCGGAGACCCAGTACTTC.

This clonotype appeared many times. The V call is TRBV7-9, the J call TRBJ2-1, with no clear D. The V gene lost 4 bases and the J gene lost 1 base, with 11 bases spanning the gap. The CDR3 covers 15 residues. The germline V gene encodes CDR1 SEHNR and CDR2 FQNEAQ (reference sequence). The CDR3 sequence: CASSSPRTSYNEQFF. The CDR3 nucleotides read TGTGCCAGCAGCTCTCCTAGGACGTCCTACAATGAGCAGTTCTTC.

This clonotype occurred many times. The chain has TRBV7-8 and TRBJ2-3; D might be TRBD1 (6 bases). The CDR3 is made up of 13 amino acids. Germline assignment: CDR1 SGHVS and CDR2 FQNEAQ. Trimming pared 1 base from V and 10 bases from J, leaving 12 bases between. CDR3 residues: CASSLGGQTAQYF. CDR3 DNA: TGTGCCAGCAGCTTAGGGGGGCAGACGGCGCAGTATTTT.

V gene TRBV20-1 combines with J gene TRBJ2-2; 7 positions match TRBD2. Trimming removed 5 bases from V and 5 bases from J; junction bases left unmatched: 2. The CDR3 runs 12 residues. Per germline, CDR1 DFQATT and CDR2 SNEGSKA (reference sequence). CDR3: CSAFSGTGELFF. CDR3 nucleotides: TGCAGTGCTTTTAGCGGGACCGGGGAGCTGTTTTTT.

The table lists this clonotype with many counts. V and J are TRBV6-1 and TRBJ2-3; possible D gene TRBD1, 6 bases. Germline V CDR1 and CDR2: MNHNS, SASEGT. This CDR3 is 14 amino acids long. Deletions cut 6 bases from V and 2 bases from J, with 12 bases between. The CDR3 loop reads CASRLGQPTDTQYF. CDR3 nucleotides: TGTGCCAGCAGATTAGGACAGCCCACAGATACGCAGTATTTT.

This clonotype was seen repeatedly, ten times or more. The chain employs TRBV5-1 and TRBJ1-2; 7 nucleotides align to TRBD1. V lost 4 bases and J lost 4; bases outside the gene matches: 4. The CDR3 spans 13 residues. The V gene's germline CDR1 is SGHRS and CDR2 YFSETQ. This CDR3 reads CASSLRQGYGYTF. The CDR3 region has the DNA TGCGCCAGCAGCCTAAGACAGGGCTATGGCTACACCTTC.

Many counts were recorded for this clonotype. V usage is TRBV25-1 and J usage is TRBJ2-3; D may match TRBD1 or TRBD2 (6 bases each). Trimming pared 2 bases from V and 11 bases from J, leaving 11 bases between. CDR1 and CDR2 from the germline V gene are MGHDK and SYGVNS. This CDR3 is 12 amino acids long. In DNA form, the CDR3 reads TGTGCCAGCAGTGAAGGAGGGGGAGGGCAGTATTTT. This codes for CASSEGGGGQYF.